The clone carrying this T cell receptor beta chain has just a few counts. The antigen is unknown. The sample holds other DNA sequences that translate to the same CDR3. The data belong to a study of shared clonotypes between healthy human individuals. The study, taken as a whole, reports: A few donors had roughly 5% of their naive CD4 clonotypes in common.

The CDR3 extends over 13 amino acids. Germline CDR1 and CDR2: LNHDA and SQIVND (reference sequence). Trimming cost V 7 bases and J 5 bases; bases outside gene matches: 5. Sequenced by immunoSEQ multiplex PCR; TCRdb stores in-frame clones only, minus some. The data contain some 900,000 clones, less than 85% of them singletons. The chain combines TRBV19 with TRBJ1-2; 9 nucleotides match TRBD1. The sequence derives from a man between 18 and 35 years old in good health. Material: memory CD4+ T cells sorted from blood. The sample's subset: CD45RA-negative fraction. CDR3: CASTPTGGYGYTF. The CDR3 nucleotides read TGTGCCAGTACTCCGACAGGGGGGTATGGCTACACCTTC.